A single sample gave rise to the 18 T cell receptor beta chains below, sequenced in a study of identical twins. TCRdb re-analysed the 5' RACE reads in MiXCR, keeping a single row per CDR3 protein. The sample comprises about 250,000 distinct CDR3 sequences, approximately 6.8% of which are singletons, and around 5.4% rests with the top ten. The data were also submitted as part of a second study, on yellow fever vaccine responses in identical twins.

Material: CD8+ T cells sorted from blood. Every receptor here comes from a woman aged 18-30 years in good health.

This clonotype was observed many times. The genes are TRBV5-1 and TRBJ1-1, with a weak D call TRBD1 (6 bases). The CDR3 sequence is 13 residues long. The germline V gene encodes CDR1 SGHRS and CDR2 YFSETQ. The V end lost 5 bases, the J end lost 1 base, and 9 bases lay between the germline ends. The CDR3 here is CASSETGNTEAFF. CDR3 coding DNA: TGCGCCAGCAGTGAGACAGGGAACACTGAAGCTTTCTTT.

This clonotype was observed a handful of times. This chain connects TRBV20-1 to TRBJ2-5, with D perhaps matching TRBD1 or TRBD2 (5 bases each). The CDR3 length is 14 residues. Between the trimmed V and J ends, which lost 0 bases and 1 base, there was a span of 9 bases. The germline gives CDR1 DFQATT, CDR2 SNEGSKA (reference sequence). CDR3 loop: CSARDWDGQETQYF. The CDR3 DNA sequence: TGCAGTGCTAGAGATTGGGACGGCCAAGAGACCCAGTACTTC.

This clonotype was seen more than once but under ten times. The chain is built from TRBV20-1 and TRBJ2-7, with a tentative D call TRBD1 (6 bases). CDR1 and CDR2 (germline): DFQATT, SNEGSKA (reference sequence). The CDR3 has 14 amino acids. Deletions cut 2 bases from V and 0 bases from J, with 11 bases between. This chain's CDR3 is CSARHDRSSYEQYF. DNA for the CDR3: TGCAGTGCTAGACACGACAGGAGCTCCTACGAGCAGTACTTC.

The chain combines TRBV12-3 or TRBV12-4 with TRBJ2-2, with a weak D call TRBD2 (6 bases). This CDR3 is built from 16 residues. Trimming removed 4 bases from V and 6 bases from J, with 18 bases in between. The CDR3, as DNA: TGTGCCAGCAGTTCCAAATGGACGGGGGTCGCCGGGGAGCTGTTTTTT. This translates into CASSSKWTGVAGELFF.

This clonotype was recorded at least ten times. V is TRBV7-9 and J is TRBJ2-1; maybe TRBD2 (6 bases). Trimming pared 8 bases from V and 4 bases from J, leaving 12 bases between. Germline lookup yields CDR1 SEHNR and CDR2 FQNEAQ (reference sequence). The CDR3 consists of 13 residues. CDR3 region: CASVAGTYNEQFF. The CDR3 nucleotides read TGTGCCAGCGTGGCGGGGACGTACAATGAGCAGTTCTTC.

For this clonotype: Being one base from a much bigger clone, this may be a read error. The gene calls are TRBV29-1 and TRBJ1-1; 9 bases match TRBD1. Looked up from germline, CDR1 is SQVTM and CDR2 is ANQGSEA. This CDR3 region has 13 residues. The CDR3 bases are TGCAACGTTCCCATAACAGGGGGCGTTTATGCTTTCTTT. It yields the protein CNVPITGGVYAFF.

This clonotype was counted between two and nine times. The chain couples TRBV27 to TRBJ2-1; D gene unclear. CDR1 is MNHEY, CDR2 SMNVEV, per germline (reference sequence). The CDR3 totals 15 residues. Between the trimmed V and J ends, which lost 6 bases and 5 bases, there was a span of 17 bases. The CDR3: CASSYFIGVNNEQFF. The CDR3 bases are TGTGCCAGCAGCTATTTCATTGGCGTCAACAATGAGCAGTTCTTC.

This clonotype was seen a few times. The chain recombines TRBV5-1 with TRBJ1-1; a possible D gene is TRBD1 (5 bases). V was pared by 4 bases and J by 6 bases, with 10 bases between. Germline V gene sequence: CDR1 SGHRS, CDR2 YFSETQ. This CDR3 spans 12 amino acids. CDR3 sequence reads: CASSPDRSEAFF. The CDR3, as DNA: TGCGCCAGCAGCCCCGACAGATCTGAAGCTTTCTTT. The whole variable domain, remainder taken from reference TRBV5-1 and TRBJ1-1, is KAGVTQTPRYLIKTRGQQVTLSCSPISGHRSVSWYQQTPGQGLQFLFEYFSETQRNKGNFPGRFSGRQFSNSRSEMNVSTLELGDSALYLCASSPDRSEAFFGQGTRLTVV.

The chain combines TRBV10-1 with TRBJ2-3, with no clear D. The CDR3 has 14 residues. From germline, CDR1 is WNHNN and CDR2 SYGVQD (reference sequence). V lost 8 bases, J lost 3 bases, and 15 bases lay in between. CDR3 nucleotides: TGCGCCAGCTCAGGAACGGATGTGACAGATACGCAGTATTTT. Translated, it gives CASSGTDVTDTQYF.

This clonotype was recorded at least ten times. The rearrangement uses TRBV12-3 or TRBV12-4 and TRBJ2-2, with D uncertain. Trimming stripped 4 bases from V and 4 bases from J, with 10 bases between. The CDR3 is 14 amino acids. The CDR3 coding sequence is TGTGCCAGCAGTTCCGACACGTTCACCGGGGAGCTGTTTTTT. Residues: CASSSDTFTGELFF.

This rearrangement joins TRBV5-1 to TRBJ2-2; D perhaps matches TRBD2 (6 bases). The CDR3 is 14 amino acids. Trimming removed 7 bases at V and 4 bases at J, with 14 bases between. Germline V gives CDR1 SGHRS, CDR2 YFSETQ. The CDR3, as DNA: TGCGCCAGCCCCGACGGGGGTGGCACCGGGGAGCTGTTTTTT. This sequence encodes CASPDGGGTGELFF.

This clonotype has more than one count but fewer than ten. The gene calls are TRBV14 and TRBJ2-7; D remains ambiguous. CDR3 length: 14 amino acids. V was pared by 1 base and J by 3 bases, with 10 bases between. The V gene's germline CDR1 is SGHDN and CDR2 FVKESK. In nucleotides, the CDR3 is TGTGCCAGCAGCCAAGTCCCCCGAGTCTACGAGCAGTACTTC. Its translation: CASSQVPRVYEQYF. Based on the CDR3 plus reference TRBV14 and TRBJ2-7, the full variable domain is EAGVTQFPSHSVIEKGQTVTLRCDPISGHDNLYWYRRVMGKEIKFLLHFVKESKQDESGMPNNRFLAERTGGTYSTLKVQPAELEDSGVYFCASSQVPRVYEQYFGPGTRLTVT.

This clonotype came up many times. In DNA, the CDR3 is TGTGCCACCAGTGATTTGCATGGAGACAGGGGGGCCTACAATGAGCAGTTCTTC. Residues: CATSDLHGDRGAYNEQFF. This chain joins TRBV24-1 and TRBJ2-1, with TRBD1 matching over 9 bases. The V segment lost 0 bases and the J segment 2 bases; nucleotides outside the gene matches: 7. This CDR3 has 18 residues. The germline V gene has CDR1 KGHDR and CDR2 SFDVKD.

This clonotype appeared many times. The CDR3 DNA sequence: TGCAGCCCAAGCGGAGATGAGCAGTTCTTC. It encodes CSPSGDEQFF. The V and J genes are TRBV20-1 and TRBJ2-1; D may be TRBD2 (5 bases). The CDR3 consists of 10 residues. CDR1 and CDR2 from the germline V gene are DFQATT and SNEGSKA (reference sequence).

Only a few counts were recorded for this clonotype. The chain joins TRBV28 to TRBJ2-1, with a tentative D call TRBD2 (6 bases). The V end lost 6 bases, the J end lost 0 bases, and 15 bases lay between the germline ends. From germline, CDR1 is MDHEN and CDR2 SYDVKM. The CDR3 consists of 16 residues. CDR3 region: CASRTSVGSSYNEQFF. DNA for the CDR3: TGTGCCAGCAGAACCAGCGTCGGGAGCTCCTACAATGAGCAGTTCTTC. Variable domain in full (rest from reference TRBV28 and TRBJ2-1): DVKVTQSSRYLVKRTGEKVFLECVQDMDHENMFWYRQDPGLGLRLIYFSYDVKMKEKGDIPEGYSVSREKKERFSLILESASTNQTSMYLCASRTSVGSSYNEQFFGPGTRLTVL.

This clonotype has ten or more counts. CDR3 sequence (DNA): TGTGCCAGCAGCCAAGATTACGAGTACAATGAGCAGTTCTTC. It encodes CASSQDYEYNEQFF. The V gene is TRBV3-1, the J gene TRBJ2-1; D not certain. The CDR3 totals 14 residues. The ends were cut back, 0 bases at V and 4 bases at J, with 7 bases in the middle. The germline gives CDR1 LGHDT, CDR2 YNNKEL (reference sequence).

This clonotype has a count of ten or more. The rearrangement links TRBV5-6 to TRBJ1-1; D remains ambiguous. The CDR3 runs 15 residues. Germline V gene sequence: CDR1 SGHDT, CDR2 YYEEEE. The V end lost 4 bases, the J end lost 0 bases, and 13 bases lay between the germline ends. The CDR3 protein is CASSPLGSMNTEAFF. CDR3 DNA: TGTGCCAGCAGCCCCTTGGGCAGCATGAACACTGAAGCTTTCTTT.

This clonotype was observed at least ten times. The chain recombines TRBV27 with TRBJ2-3, with D perhaps matching TRBD1 (5 bases). Germline loops: CDR1 MNHEY, CDR2 SMNVEV (reference sequence). The V and J ends lost 4 bases and 2 bases respectively, with 13 bases between them. CDR3 size: 15 residues. CDR3: CASSYVSGATDTQYF. Here the CDR3 DNA reads TGTGCCAGCAGTTACGTCTCTGGGGCCACAGATACGCAGTATTTT.